Listed below are T cell receptor beta chains from one sample, sequenced in a study of CD8+ T cells in alopecia areata. Measured with immunoSEQ multiplex PCR; TCRdb has only the in-frame clones, and not every one. Of a few hundred thousand clones listed, roughly two fifths were seen once; the top ten hold under 0.55%. This material consisted of CD4+ T cells sorted from blood, taken between weeks 30 and 35, from a patient treated with tofacitinib. The source of these receptors is a human donor with alopecia areata. Both conserved end residues are part of each CDR3. A D gene is named only where the DNA matches it firmly. The size field is filled for only some rows; it gives once, few, many or a size class.

TRBJ1-2	TRBV4-2	-	TRBD1	CASSQGQGRSGYTF	TGTGCCAGCAGCCAAGGACAGGGTAGAAGTGGCTACACCTTC
TRBJ1-3	TRBV30	-	-	CAWSRDGFSGNTIYF	TGTGCCTGGAGTCGGGACGGCTTCTCTGGAAACACCATATATTTT
TRBJ1-2	TRBV10-3	-	TRBD1	CAISQQGSYGYTF	TGTGCCATCAGCCAACAGGGGTCCTATGGCTACACCTTC
TRBJ1-2	TRBV6-5	few	TRBD1	CASSRRRTGDYGYTF	TGTGCCAGCAGTCGACGACGGACAGGCGATTATGGCTACACCTTC
TRBJ2-1	TRBV5-1	-	-	CASIADRTYNEQFF	TGCGCCAGCATAGCGGACCGAACCTACAATGAGCAGTTCTTC
TRBJ2-6	TRBV7-9	-	TRBD2	CASSFRLAGTGSGANVLTF	TGTGCCAGCAGCTTTAGGCTAGCGGGGACGGGCTCTGGGGCCAACGTCCTGACTTTC
TRBJ2-5	TRBV30	few	TRBD2	CAWRTSGRAAQWETQYF	TGTGCCTGGAGGACTAGCGGGAGGGCCGCTCAGTGGGAGACCCAGTACTTC
TRBJ2-1	TRBV7-2	-	-	CASSLGGRRGNEQFF	TGTGCCAGCAGCTTAGGGGGGCGCAGGGGCAATGAGCAGTTCTTC
TRBJ1-1	TRBV4-1	-	-	CASRQVSDRTNTEAFF	TGCGCCAGCAGACAAGTTTCTGACAGGACGAACACTGAAGCTTTCTTT
TRBJ1-5	TRBV20-1	few	-	CSAGDPEPQHF	TGCAGTGCTGGGGACCCGGAGCCCCAGCATTTT
TRBJ1-2	TRBV14	-	-	CASSQAGVGYTF	TGTGCCAGCAGCCAAGCAGGGGTCGGCTACACCTTC
TRBJ1-5	TRBV2	few	-	CASSDVRNTNQPQHF	TGTGCCAGCAGTGACGTCCGGAATACCAATCAGCCCCAGCATTTT
TRBJ2-3	TRBV30	-	-	CAWSVPRDTDTQYF	TGTGCCTGGAGTGTACCCAGGGACACAGATACGCAGTATTTT
TRBJ2-6	TRBV6-5	-	-	CASSYGFSGANVLTF	TGTGCCAGCAGTTACGGGTTCTCTGGGGCCAACGTCCTGACTTTC
TRBJ2-3	TRBV5-8	few	-	CASSLSGGSGTQYF	TGTGCCAGCAGCTTGAGTGGGGGGAGCGGTACGCAGTATTTT
TRBJ2-5	TRBV7-9	few	-	CASSVDGVETQYF	TGTGCCAGCAGCGTTGATGGGGTGGAGACCCAGTACTTC
TRBJ2-5	TRBV29-1	-	-	CSVERGLQEAQYF	TGCAGCGTTGAACGGGGGTTACAAGAGGCCCAGTACTTC
TRBJ1-2	TRBV18	few	-	CASSPPVRTDYGYTF	TGTGCCAGCTCACCACCGGTGAGAACAGACTATGGCTACACCTTC
TRBJ1-2	TRBV30	-	TRBD1	CAWTRQGSYYGYTF	TGTGCCTGGACCAGACAGGGATCTTACTATGGCTACACCTTC
TRBJ2-2	TRBV30	-	TRBD2	CAWQRTSGVSTGELFF	TGTGCCTGGCAACGGACTAGCGGGGTTAGCACCGGGGAGCTGTTTTTT
TRBJ1-1	TRBV25-1	-	TRBD1	CASSETGVMAEAFF	TGTGCCAGCAGTGAGACAGGGGTCATGGCTGAAGCTTTCTTT
TRBJ1-2	TRBV4-1	many	-	CASSQGAYGYTF	TGCGCCAGCAGCCAGGGTGCCTATGGCTACACCTTC
TRBJ2-3	TRBV6-6	few	-	CASSRDADTQYF	TGTGCCAGCAGCCGCGATGCAGATACGCAGTATTTT
TRBJ1-1	TRBV30	-	-	CAWSVSARWNTEAFF	TGTGCCTGGAGTGTGAGTGCCAGATGGAACACTGAAGCTTTCTTT
TRBJ1-5	TRBV30	few	-	CAWSMGQYNQPQHF	TGTGCCTGGAGTATGGGGCAGTACAATCAGCCCCAGCATTTT
TRBJ2-7	TRBV9	-	TRBD1	CASSVGDRSSYEQYF	TGTGCCAGCAGCGTAGGGGACAGAAGCTCCTACGAGCAGTACTTC
TRBJ2-3	TRBV29-1	-	-	CSVGPRLPVPYTQYF	TGCAGCGTTGGGCCCCGACTCCCTGTTCCCTATACGCAGTATTTT
TRBJ2-3	TRBV9	-	-	CASSVRSSTDTQYF	TGTGCCAGCAGCGTAAGGTCCTCCACAGATACGCAGTATTTT
TRBJ2-1	TRBV7-3	few	-	CASSLRAAIRGAYNEQFF	TGTGCCAGCAGCTTAAGGGCCGCCATTAGGGGGGCCTACAATGAGCAGTTCTTC
TRBJ2-1	TRBV7-8	-	TRBD1	CASSDRDYNEQFF	TGTGCCAGCAGCGACAGGGACTACAATGAGCAGTTCTTC
TRBJ1-2	TRBV5-6	few	-	CASSRPVEGYTF	TGTGCCAGCAGCCGGCCCGTTGAGGGCTACACCTTC
TRBJ1-1	TRBV6-1	-	-	CASSEAWGNTEAFF	TGTGCCAGCAGTGAAGCTTGGGGCAACACTGAAGCTTTCTTT
TRBJ1-2	TRBV5-8	-	-	CASSLEQLLYGYTF	TGTGCCAGCAGCTTGGAACAGCTACTCTATGGCTACACCTTC
TRBJ2-7	TRBV5-8	few	-	CASSRGIFYEQYF	TGTGCCAGCAGCCGTGGCATCTTTTACGAGCAGTACTTC
TRBJ1-6	TRBV5-1	few	-	CASSFFYNSPLHF	TGCGCCAGCAGCTTCTTCTATAATTCACCCCTCCACTTT
TRBJ2-1	TRBV7-6	few	-	CASSLVKGQLKTYNEQFF	TGTGCCAGCAGCTTAGTTAAAGGACAGTTAAAGACCTACAATGAGCAGTTCTTC
TRBJ1-4	TRBV5-6	many	TRBD1	CASSLTGGKEKLFF	TGTGCCAGCAGCCTGACAGGGGGCAAAGAAAAACTGTTTTTT